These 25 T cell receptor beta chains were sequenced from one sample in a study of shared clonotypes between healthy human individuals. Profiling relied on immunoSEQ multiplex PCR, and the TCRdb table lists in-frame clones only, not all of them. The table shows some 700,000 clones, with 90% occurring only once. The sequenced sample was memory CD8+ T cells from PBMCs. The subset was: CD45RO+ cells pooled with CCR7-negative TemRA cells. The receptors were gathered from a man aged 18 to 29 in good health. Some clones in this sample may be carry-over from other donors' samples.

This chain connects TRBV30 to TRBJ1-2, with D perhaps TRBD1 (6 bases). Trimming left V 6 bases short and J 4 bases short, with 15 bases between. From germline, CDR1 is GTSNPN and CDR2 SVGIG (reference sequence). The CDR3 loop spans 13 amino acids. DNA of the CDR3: TGTGCCTGCGAACAGGGTTTCGGCTATGGCTACACCTTC. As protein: CACEQGFGYGYTF. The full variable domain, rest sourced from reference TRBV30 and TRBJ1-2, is SQTIHQWPATLVQPVGSPLSLECTVEGTSNPNLYWYRQAAGRGLQLLFYSVGIGQISSEVPQNLSASRPQDRQFILSSKKLLLSDSGFYLCACEQGFGYGYTFGSGTRLTVV.

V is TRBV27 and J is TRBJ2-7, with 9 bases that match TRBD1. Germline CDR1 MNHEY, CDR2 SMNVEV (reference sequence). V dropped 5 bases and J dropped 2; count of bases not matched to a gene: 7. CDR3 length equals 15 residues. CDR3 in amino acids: CASSPRTGATYEQYF. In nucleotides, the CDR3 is TGTGCCAGCAGTCCGAGGACAGGGGCGACCTACGAGCAGTACTTC.

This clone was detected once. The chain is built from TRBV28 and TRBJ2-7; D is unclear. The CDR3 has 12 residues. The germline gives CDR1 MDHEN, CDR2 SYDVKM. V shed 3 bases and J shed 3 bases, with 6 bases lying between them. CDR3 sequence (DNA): TGTGCCAGCAGTTTGGCCCACTACGAGCAGTACTTC. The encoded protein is CASSLAHYEQYF. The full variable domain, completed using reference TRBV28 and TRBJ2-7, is DVKVTQSSRYLVKRTGEKVFLECVQDMDHENMFWYRQDPGLGLRLIYFSYDVKMKEKGDIPEGYSVSREKKERFSLILESASTNQTSMYLCASSLAHYEQYFGPGTRLTVT.

CDR3 sequence: CASGLADRRYGYTF. The CDR3 bases are TGTGCTAGTGGTTTGGCGGACAGGCGCTATGGCTACACCTTC. The genes are TRBV12-5 and TRBJ1-2; 7 nucleotides line up with TRBD1. CDR1 LGHNT and CDR2 FRNRAP come from the germline V gene. Losses at the gene ends were 1 base for V and 4 bases for J; bases not matched to a gene: 3. The CDR3 totals 14 residues.

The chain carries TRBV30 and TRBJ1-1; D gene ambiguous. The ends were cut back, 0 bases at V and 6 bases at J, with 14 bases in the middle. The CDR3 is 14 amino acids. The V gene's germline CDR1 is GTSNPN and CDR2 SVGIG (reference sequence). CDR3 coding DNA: TGTGCCTGGAGTGTGGGCAGGAAGGGAGCTGAAGCTTTCTTT. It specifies CAWSVGRKGAEAFF.

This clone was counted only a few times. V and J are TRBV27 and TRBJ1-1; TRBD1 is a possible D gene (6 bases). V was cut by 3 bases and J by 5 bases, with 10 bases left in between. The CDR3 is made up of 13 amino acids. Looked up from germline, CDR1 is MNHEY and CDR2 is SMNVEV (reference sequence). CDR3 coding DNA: TGTGCCAGCAGTTTGAGGCAGGGGACTGAAGCTTTCTTT. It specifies CASSLRQGTEAFF.

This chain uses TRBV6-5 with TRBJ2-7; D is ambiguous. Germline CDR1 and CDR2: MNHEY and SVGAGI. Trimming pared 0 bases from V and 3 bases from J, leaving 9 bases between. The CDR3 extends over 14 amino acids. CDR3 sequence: CASSYSHGIYEQYF. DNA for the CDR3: TGTGCCAGCAGTTACTCCCACGGAATCTACGAGCAGTACTTC.

The CDR3: CASGPTRGYNEQFF. The CDR3 DNA follows: TGTGCCAGCGGTCCCACGAGGGGTTACAATGAGCAGTTCTTC. V usage is TRBV7-9 and J usage is TRBJ2-1, with D perhaps given as TRBD1 or TRBD2 (5 bases each). Trimming took off 8 bases at V and 4 bases at J, with 15 bases between the two ends. Per the germline V gene, CDR1 is SEHNR and CDR2 is FQNEAQ (reference sequence). The CDR3 runs to 14 residues.

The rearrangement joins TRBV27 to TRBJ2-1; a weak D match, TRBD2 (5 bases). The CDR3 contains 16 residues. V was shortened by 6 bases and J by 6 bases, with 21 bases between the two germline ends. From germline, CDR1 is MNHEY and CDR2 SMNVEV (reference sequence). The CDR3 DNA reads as TGTGCCAGCAGGCCAGTAGAGGACTCCCAGAGCAATGAGCAGTTCTTC. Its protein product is CASRPVEDSQSNEQFF.

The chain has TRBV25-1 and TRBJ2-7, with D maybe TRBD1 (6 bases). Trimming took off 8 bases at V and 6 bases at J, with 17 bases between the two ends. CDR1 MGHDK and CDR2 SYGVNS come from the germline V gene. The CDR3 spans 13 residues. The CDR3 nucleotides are TGTGCCAGCGGGGGCATGCTGCTTAGCGAGCAGTACTTC. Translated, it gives CASGGMLLSEQYF.

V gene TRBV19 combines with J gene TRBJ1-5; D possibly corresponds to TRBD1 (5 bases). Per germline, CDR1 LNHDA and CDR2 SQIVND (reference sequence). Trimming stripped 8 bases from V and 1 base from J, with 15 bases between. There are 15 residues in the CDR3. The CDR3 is CASAPTGGSNQPQHF. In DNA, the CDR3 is TGTGCCAGTGCTCCGACCGGGGGGAGCAATCAGCCCCAGCATTTT.

This CDR3 reads CASSSGGRGYRTQYF. The DNA for the CDR3 is TGTGCCAGCAGCTCGGGCGGTCGGGGATACCGTACGCAGTATTTT. The chain links TRBV7-9 to TRBJ2-3, with D maybe TRBD2 (5 bases). Germline V gene lookup returns CDR1 SEHNR and CDR2 FQNEAQ (reference sequence). V shed 4 bases and J shed 8 bases, with 19 bases lying between them. The CDR3 totals 15 residues. The complete variable domain, with remaining parts taken from reference TRBV7-9 and TRBJ2-3, reads DTGVSQNPRHKITKRGQNVTFRCDPISEHNRLYWYRQTLGQGPEFLTYFQNEAQLEKSRLLSDRFSAERPKGSFSTLEIQRTEQGDSAMYLCASSSGGRGYRTQYFGPGTRLTVL.

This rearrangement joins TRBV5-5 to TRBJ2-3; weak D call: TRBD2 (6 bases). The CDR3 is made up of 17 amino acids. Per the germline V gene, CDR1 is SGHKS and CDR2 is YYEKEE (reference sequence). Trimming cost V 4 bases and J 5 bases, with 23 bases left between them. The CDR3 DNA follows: TGTGCCAGCAGCCCACCCCCGTTGAGCGGGCCTGGAGATACGCAGTATTTT. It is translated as CASSPPPLSGPGDTQYF.

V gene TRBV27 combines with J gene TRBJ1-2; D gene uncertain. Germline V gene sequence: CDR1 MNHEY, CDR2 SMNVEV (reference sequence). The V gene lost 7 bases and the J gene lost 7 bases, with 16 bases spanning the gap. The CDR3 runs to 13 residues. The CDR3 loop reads CASTSLPVGGYTF. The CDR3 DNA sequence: TGTGCCAGCACCTCTCTTCCCGTGGGTGGCTACACCTTC.

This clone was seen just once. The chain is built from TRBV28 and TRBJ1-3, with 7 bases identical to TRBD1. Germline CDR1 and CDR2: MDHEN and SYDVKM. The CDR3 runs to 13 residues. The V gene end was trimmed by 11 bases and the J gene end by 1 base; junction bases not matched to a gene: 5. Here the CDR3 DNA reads TGTGCCGTAGGGGGCGTTTCTGGAAACACCATATATTTT. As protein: CAVGGVSGNTIYF.

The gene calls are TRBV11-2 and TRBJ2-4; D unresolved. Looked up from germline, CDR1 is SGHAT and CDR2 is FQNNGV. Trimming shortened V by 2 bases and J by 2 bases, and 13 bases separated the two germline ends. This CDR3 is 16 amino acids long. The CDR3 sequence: CASSLIPSHTKNIQYF. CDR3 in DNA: TGTGCCAGCAGCTTAATCCCCTCCCACACCAAAAACATTCAGTACTTC.

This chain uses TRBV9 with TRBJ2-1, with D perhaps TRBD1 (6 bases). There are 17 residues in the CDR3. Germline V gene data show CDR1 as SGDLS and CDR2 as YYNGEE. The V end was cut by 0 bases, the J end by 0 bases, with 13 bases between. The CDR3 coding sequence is TGTGCCAGCAGCGTAGGGACAGTTTCGTACTCCTACAATGAGCAGTTCTTC. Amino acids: CASSVGTVSYSYNEQFF.

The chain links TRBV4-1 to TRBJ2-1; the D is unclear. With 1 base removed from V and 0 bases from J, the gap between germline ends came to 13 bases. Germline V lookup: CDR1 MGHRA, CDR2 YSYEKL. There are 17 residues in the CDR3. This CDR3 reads CASSQVFAVSSYNEQFF. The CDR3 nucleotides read TGCGCCAGCAGCCAAGTCTTCGCGGTTAGCTCCTACAATGAGCAGTTCTTC.

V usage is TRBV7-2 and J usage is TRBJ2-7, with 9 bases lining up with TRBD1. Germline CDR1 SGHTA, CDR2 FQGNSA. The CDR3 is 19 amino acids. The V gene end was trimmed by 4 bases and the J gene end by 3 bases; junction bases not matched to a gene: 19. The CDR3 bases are TGTGCCAGCAGCTCCTCCGGGACAGGGTTCATGGGAGCGTTCTACGAGCAGTACTTC. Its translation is CASSSSGTGFMGAFYEQYF. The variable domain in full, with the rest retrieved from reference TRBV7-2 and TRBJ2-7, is GAGVSQSPSNKVTEKGKDVELRCDPISGHTALYWYRQSLGQGLEFLIYFQGNSAPDKSGLPSDRFSAERTGGSVSTLTIQRTQQEDSAVYLCASSSSGTGFMGAFYEQYFGPGTRLTVT.

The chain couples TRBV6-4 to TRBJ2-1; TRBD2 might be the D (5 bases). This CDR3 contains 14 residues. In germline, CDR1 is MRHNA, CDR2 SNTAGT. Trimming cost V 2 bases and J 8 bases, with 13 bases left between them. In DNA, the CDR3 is TGTGCCAGCAGTGACGGTGGCGGGCAGGATGAGCAGTTCTTC. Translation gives CASSDGGGQDEQFF.

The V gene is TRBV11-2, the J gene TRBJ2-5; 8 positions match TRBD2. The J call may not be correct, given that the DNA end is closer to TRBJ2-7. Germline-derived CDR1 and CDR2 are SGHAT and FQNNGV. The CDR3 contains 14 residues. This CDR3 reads CASSTGGDGYEQYF. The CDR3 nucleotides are TGTGCCAGCAGCACCGGGGGGGACGGGTACGAGCAGTACTTC.

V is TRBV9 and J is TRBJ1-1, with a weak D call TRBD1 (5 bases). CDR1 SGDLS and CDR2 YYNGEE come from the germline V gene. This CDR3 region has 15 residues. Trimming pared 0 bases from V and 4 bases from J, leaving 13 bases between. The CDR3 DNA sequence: TGTGCCAGCAGCGTAGGATCCCCACAGGCCACTGAAGCTTTCTTT. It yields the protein CASSVGSPQATEAFF.

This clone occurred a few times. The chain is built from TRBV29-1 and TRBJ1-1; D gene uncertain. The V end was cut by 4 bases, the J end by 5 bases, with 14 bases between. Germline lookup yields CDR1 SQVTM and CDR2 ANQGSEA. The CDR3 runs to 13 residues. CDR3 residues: CSVAPLVGTEAFF. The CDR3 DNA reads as TGCAGCGTTGCCCCCTTAGTCGGGACTGAAGCTTTCTTT.

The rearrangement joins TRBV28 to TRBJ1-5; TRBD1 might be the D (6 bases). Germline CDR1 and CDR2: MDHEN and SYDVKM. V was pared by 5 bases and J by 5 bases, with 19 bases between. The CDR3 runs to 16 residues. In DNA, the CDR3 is TGTGCCAGCAGTGTCTGGACAGTGAGAGATGATCAGCCCCAGCATTTT. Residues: CASSVWTVRDDQPQHF.

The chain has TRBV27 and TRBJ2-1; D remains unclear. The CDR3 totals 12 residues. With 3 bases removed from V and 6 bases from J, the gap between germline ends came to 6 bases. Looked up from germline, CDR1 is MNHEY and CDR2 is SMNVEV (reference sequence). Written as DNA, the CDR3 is TGTGCCAGCAGTTTCTCTCTCAATGAGCAGTTCTTC. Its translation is CASSFSLNEQFF.